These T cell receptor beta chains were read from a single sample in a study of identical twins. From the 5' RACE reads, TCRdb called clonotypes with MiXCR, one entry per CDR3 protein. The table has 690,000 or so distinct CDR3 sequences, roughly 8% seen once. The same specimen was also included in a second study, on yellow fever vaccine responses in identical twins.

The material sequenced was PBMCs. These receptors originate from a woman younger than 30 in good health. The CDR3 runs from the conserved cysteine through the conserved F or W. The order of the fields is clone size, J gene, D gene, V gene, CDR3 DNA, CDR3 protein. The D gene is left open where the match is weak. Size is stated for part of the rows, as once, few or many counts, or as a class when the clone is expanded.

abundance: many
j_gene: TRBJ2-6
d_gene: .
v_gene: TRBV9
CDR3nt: TGTGCCAGCAGCGTAGCTGGGGCCAACGTCCTGACTTTC
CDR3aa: CASSVAGANVLTF

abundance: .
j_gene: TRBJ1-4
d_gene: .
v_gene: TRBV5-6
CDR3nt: TGTGCCAGCAGCTTGGGGTCAGGATCGGTTGAAAAACTGTTTTTT
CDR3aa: CASSLGSGSVEKLFF

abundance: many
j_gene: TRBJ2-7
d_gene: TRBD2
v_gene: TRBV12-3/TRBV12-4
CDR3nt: TGTGCCAGCAGCCGGGACTATTCCTACGAGCAGTACTTC
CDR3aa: CASSRDYSYEQYF

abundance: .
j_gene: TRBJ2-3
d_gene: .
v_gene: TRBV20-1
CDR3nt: TGCAGTGCTAGGTCCCCCAGGGTCAGCACAGATACGCAGTATTTT
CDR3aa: CSARSPRVSTDTQYF

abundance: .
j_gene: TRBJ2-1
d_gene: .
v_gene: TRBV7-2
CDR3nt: TGTGCCAGCACTTTACCCCTCCGGGACCCCGGTGGTGGTGAGCAGTTCTTC
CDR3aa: CASTLPLRDPGGGEQFF

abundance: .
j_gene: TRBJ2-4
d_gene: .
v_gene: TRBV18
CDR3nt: TGTGCCAGCTCACCACCGGGCGGGACCAAAAACATTCAGTACTTC
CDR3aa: CASSPPGGTKNIQYF

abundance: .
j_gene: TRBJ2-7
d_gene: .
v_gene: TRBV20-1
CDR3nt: TGCAGTGCTCCACCAGGCTCCTACGAGCAGTACTTC
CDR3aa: CSAPPGSYEQYF

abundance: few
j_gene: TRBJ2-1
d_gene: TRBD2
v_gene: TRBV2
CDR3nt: TGTGCCATACTAGCGGGAGGGCCTGGTGAGCAGTTCTTC
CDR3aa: CAILAGGPGEQFF

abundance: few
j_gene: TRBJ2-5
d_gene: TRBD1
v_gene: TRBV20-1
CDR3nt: TGCAGTGCCCCTCGACGGGACAGGGCCCGAGAGACCCAGTACTTC
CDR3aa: CSAPRRDRARETQYF

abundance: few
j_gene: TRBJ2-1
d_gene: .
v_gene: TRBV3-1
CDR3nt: TGTGCCAGCAGCCAAGAGAACGATCGGGTATACTCCTACAATGAGCAGTTCTTC
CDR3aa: CASSQENDRVYSYNEQFF

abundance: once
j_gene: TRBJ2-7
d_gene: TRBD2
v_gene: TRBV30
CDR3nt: TGTGCCTGGACCCTGACTAGCGGGAGCTCCCACGAGCAGTACTTC
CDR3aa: CAWTLTSGSSHEQYF

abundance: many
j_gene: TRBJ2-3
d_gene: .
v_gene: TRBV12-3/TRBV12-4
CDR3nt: TGTGCCAGCAGTTTAGGCGGGGCTTCACCTACAGATACGCAGTATTTT
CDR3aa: CASSLGGASPTDTQYF

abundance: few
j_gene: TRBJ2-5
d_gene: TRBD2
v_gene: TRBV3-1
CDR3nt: TGTGCCAGCAGCCATAAAGCGGGGGGGCGAGAGACCCAGTACTTC
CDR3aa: CASSHKAGGRETQYF

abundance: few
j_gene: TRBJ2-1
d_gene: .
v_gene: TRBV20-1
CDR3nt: TGCAGTGCTAGAGCGGAATTAGTCTCGTTCTTC
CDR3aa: CSARAELVSFF

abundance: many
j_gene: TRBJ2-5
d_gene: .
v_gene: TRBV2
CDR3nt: TGTGCCAGCAGTAATTCGGAGACCCAGTACTTC
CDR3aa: CASSNSETQYF

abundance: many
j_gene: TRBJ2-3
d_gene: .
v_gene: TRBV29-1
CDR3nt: TGCAGCGTCCACTACTTTTCCACAGATACGCAGTATTTT
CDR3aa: CSVHYFSTDTQYF

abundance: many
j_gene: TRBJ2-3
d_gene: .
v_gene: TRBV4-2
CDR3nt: TGTGCCAGCAGCCAAGATAGTGGAAACACAGATACGCAGTATTTT
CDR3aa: CASSQDSGNTDTQYF

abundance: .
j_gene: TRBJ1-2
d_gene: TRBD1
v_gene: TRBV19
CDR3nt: TGTGCCAGTAGGCGGACAGGGGGCTATGGCTACACCTTC
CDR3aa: CASRRTGGYGYTF

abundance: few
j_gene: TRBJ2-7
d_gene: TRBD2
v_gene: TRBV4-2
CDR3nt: TGTGCCAGCAGCCCAGGGCCTAGCGGCTCCTACGAGCAGTACTTC
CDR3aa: CASSPGPSGSYEQYF

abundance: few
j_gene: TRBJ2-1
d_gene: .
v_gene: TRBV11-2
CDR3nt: TGTGCCAGCAGCTTAAGTCCAGACAATGAGCAGTTCTTC
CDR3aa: CASSLSPDNEQFF

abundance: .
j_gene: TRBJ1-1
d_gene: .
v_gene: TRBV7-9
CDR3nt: TGTGCCAGCAGCTTCCGCAGGGACTTATGGAACACTGAAGCTTTCTTT
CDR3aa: CASSFRRDLWNTEAFF

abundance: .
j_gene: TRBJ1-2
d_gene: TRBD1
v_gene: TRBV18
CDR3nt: TGTGCCAGCTCACCAAGAACAGGGGGCGAGTATGGCTACACCTTC
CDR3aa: CASSPRTGGEYGYTF

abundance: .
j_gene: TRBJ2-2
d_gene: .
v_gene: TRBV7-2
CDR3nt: TGTGCCAGCAGCTTAGCGCTGGACACCGGGGAGCTGTTTTTT
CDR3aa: CASSLALDTGELFF

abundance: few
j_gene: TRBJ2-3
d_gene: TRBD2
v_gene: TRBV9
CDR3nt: TGTGCCAGCAGCGTAGCCGGGGGGGCCTCGTCAGATACGCAGTATTTT
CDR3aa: CASSVAGGASSDTQYF

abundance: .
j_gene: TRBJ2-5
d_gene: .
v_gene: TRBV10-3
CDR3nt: TGTGCCATCAGTGAGACGATCCGAGAGACCCAGTACTTC
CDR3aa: CAISETIRETQYF

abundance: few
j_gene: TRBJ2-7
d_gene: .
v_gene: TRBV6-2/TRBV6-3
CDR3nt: TGTGCCAGCAGTTACTCTAGCACCTACTACTACGAGCAGTACTTC
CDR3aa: CASSYSSTYYYEQYF

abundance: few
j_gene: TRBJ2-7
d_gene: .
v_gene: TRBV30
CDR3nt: TGTGCCTGGAGTTTGGAGGTGGGACCCTACGAGCAGTACTTC
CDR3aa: CAWSLEVGPYEQYF

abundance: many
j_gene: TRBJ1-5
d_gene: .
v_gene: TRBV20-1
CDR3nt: TGCAGTGCCCGCAACAGGGACGGGAGCAATCAGCCCCAGCATTTT
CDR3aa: CSARNRDGSNQPQHF

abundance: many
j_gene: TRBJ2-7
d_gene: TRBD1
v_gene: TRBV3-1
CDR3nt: TGTGCCAGCAGCCAAGATAGGGGACAGGGGTCTCGCTACTTC
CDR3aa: CASSQDRGQGSRYF

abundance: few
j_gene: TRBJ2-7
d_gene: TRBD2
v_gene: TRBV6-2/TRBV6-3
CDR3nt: TGTGCCAGCAGTCCGAGGACTAGCGGGGGAACTAGCTCCTACGAGCAGTACTTC
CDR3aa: CASSPRTSGGTSSYEQYF

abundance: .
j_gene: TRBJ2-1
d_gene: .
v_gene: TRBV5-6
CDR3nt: TGTGCCAGCAGCCTCCGTTGGACTGGCTACAATGAGCAGTTCTTC
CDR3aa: CASSLRWTGYNEQFF

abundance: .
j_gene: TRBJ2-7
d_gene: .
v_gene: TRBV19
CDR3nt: TGTGCCAGTAGTATTAGGGGACAAACCCCCCTCGAGCAGTACTTC
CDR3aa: CASSIRGQTPLEQYF

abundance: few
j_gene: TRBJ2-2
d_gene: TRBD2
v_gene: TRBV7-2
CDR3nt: TGTGCCAGCAGCCCAGCGGGGGGGCCTTCCGGGGAGCTGTTTTTT
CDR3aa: CASSPAGGPSGELFF

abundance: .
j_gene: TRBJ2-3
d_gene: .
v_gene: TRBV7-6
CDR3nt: TGTGCCAGCAGCTTAGTAGGGGATGGCACAGATACGCAGTATTTT
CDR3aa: CASSLVGDGTDTQYF

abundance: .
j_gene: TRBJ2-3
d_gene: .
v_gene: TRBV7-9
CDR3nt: TGTGCCAGCAGCTTTCTCGGCGAGGACACAGATACGCAGTATTTT
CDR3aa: CASSFLGEDTDTQYF

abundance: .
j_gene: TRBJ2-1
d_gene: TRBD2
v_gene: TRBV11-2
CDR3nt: TGTGCCAGCAGCTTATCCCCGGGAGGGAGAAACTACAATGAGCAGTTCTTC
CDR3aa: CASSLSPGGRNYNEQFF

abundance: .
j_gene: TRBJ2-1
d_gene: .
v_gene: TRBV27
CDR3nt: TGTGCCAGCAGTTTGGTCATAGCTGCGGGAAATGGGAATGAGCAGTTCTTC
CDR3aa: CASSLVIAAGNGNEQFF

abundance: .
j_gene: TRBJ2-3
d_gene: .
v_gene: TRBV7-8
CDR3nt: TGTGCCAGCAGCTTGGGCCCCAAGGGGACAGATACGCAGTATTTT
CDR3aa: CASSLGPKGTDTQYF

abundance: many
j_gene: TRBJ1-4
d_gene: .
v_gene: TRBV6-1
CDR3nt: TGTGCCAGCAGTCCCCCCCAAACTAGTGAAAAACTGTTTTTT
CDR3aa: CASSPPQTSEKLFF

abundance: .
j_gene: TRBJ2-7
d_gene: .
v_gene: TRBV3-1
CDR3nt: TGTGCCAGCAGCAAGTGGGTCACGCGAACCTACGAGCAGTACTTC
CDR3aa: CASSKWVTRTYEQYF

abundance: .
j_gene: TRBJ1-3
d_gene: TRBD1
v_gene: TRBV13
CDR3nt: TGTGCCAGTAGCTTGACAGGGATCCCTGGAAACACCATATATTTT
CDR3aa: CASSLTGIPGNTIYF

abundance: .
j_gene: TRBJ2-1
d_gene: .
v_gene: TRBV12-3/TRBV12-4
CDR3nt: TGTGCCAGCAGTTTAAAGGGAGAAAGGGTTGAGCAGTTCTTC
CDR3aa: CASSLKGERVEQFF

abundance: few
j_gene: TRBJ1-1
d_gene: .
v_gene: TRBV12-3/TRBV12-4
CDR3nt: TGTGCCAGCAGTTTACCTCCTGGACAGAACACTGAAGCTTTCTTT
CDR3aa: CASSLPPGQNTEAFF

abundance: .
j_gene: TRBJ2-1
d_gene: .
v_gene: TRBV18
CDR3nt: TGTGCCAGCTCACCACAAGGGATCTACAATGAGCAGTTCTTC
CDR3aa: CASSPQGIYNEQFF

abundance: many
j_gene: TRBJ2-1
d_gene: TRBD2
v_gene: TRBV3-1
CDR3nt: TGTGCCAGCAGCCGACTAGCGGGAGGGCCCAGTGAGCAGTTCTTC
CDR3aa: CASSRLAGGPSEQFF

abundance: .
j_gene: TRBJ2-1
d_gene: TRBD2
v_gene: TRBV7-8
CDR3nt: TGTGCCAGCAGCCTTAATACCGGGACTAGCGGGAGGGGCTCCTACAATGAGCAGTTCTTC
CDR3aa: CASSLNTGTSGRGSYNEQFF

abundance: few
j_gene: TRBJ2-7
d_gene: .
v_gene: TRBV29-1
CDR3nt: TGCAGCGTTGAGTACCCCCCGGACGAGCAGTACTTC
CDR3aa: CSVEYPPDEQYF

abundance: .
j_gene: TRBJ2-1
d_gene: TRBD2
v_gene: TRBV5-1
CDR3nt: TGCGCCAGCAGCCTTGGACTAGCGGGAGACTACAATGAGCAGTTCTTC
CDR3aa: CASSLGLAGDYNEQFF

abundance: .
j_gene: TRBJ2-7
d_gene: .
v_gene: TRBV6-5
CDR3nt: TGTGCCAGCAGAGGACCGTACGGCGAGCAGTACTTC
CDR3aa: CASRGPYGEQYF

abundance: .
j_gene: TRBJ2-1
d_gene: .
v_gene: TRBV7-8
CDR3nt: TGTGCCAGCAGCTTAGCTCGGCAGGGTGGTAACAATGAGCAGTTCTTC
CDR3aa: CASSLARQGGNNEQFF

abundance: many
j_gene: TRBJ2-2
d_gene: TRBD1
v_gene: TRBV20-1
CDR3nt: TGCAGTGCTAGACAGGGGGTGGCCGGGGAGCTGTTTTTT
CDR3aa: CSARQGVAGELFF

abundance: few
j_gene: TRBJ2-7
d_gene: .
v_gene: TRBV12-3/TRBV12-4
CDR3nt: TGTGCCAGCAGTTTACTCGGGGGCCGGGGCGAGCAGTACTTC
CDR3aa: CASSLLGGRGEQYF

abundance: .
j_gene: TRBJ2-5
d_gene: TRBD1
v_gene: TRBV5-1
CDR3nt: TGCGCCAGCAGCTTGGTGGGACAGGGCCAAGAGACCCAGTACTTC
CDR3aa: CASSLVGQGQETQYF

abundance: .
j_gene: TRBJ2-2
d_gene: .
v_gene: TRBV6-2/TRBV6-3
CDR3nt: TGTGCCAGCAGTAACGGACCGATGATGTGGGAGCTGTTTTTT
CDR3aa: CASSNGPMMWELFF

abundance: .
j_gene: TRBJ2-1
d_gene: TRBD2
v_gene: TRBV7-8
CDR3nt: TGTGCCAGCAGCTTAGGACTAGCGGGAGGGGAGAATGAGCAGTTCTTC
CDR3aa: CASSLGLAGGENEQFF

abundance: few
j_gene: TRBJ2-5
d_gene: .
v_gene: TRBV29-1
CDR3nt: TGCAGCGTTGAACTGAGGGAGAATAGTGAGACCCAGTACTTC
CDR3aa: CSVELRENSETQYF

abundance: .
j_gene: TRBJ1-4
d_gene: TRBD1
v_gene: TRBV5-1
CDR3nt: TGCGCCAGCAGCTGGGGGACAGGGCAAACTAATGAAAAACTGTTTTTT
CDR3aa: CASSWGTGQTNEKLFF